The present T cell receptor (beta chain) was sequenced within a study of neoadjuvant anti-PD-1 for oral cavity cancer (TCRdb year 2021). The study in broad terms: Patients mostly received three to four biweekly doses of nivolumab at 3 mg/kg before curative-intent surgical resection. There were 12 patients in the parent correlative cohort, and the response rate was less than 40%. Under RECIST 1.1, patients with complete response, partial response or stable disease were classed as responders, and patients with progression were classed as non-responders. Patients without progression received a fourth nivolumab dose around day 43 and underwent definitive surgical resection on days 50-56. Broad study findings and their caveats: Higher pretreatment blood Treg/Th17 ratios correlated with both higher pretreatment blood TCRbeta clonality and lower post-treatment tumor TCRbeta clonality. Only a few patients per response group were included in the TCR analyses, and the authors called for validation in larger cohorts. After neoadjuvant nivolumab, T cell clonality (Gini index) in PBMCs was significantly higher in non-responders than in responders.

For deep sequencing, PBMC libraries mostly used approximately 0.45 ug of input genomic DNA, with six replicates for each sample. TCRbeta libraries were prepared with the immunoSEQ hsTCRbeta kit according to the manufacturer's instructions. The finished libraries were brought together in one pool at 3 nM, which was then read using an Illumina NovaSeq 6000 S4 flow cell. The authors processed their data as follows. The immunoSEQ Analyzer was used for raw data preprocessing and quality control. The analysis was limited to productive rearrangements, and each clonotype was defined by a unique CDR3 amino acid sequence. Repertoire clonality was estimated as the Gini-Simpson index, which was calculated using the R package tcR. Student's t test was used to compare Gini indices, while Pearson correlation assessed associations with tumor size change. Sourced from immuneACCESS, this table was stored by TCRdb with only in-frame sequences that have V and J called. A share of the clones is absent; for the studies checked, an unresolved V gene accounts for under half, and the remainder has no known explanation. That table gives V, J and clone size, and the DNA gave D and trimming. The sample yields 55,000 to 75,000 clones; approximately 80% were counted once. The ten largest clones add up to 2.5% to 3% of the sample.

With regard to this clone: What antigen it recognizes has not been identified. There are no base qualities to consult, and no much larger clone falls within one base.

CDR1 and CDR2, looked up from the germline V gene, are SGHAT and FQNNGV. From its cysteine to its phenylalanine, the CDR3 spans 13 amino acids. Only the CDR3 DNA is retained, 39 bases long and in frame from the first base. V lost 1 base and J lost 6 bases, and the count of bases not matched to a germline gene is 3. The time point label, read with the paper, signifies: before neoadjuvant nivolumab. The patients had newly diagnosed stage II-IVA oral cavity squamous cell carcinoma and had not received any prior systemic or radiation treatment. The cohort was made up of patients with locally advanced, HPV-negative oral cavity squamous cell carcinoma. Peripheral blood mononuclear cells were analyzed directly and were not maintained or expanded in culture. The samples were drawn from a longitudinal correlative study tied to a single-arm phase II trial testing neoadjuvant nivolumab in oral cavity squamous cell carcinoma. Subject-matched pre- and post-treatment PBMCs and tumors from three responders and three non-responders were subjected to genomic DNA-based TCRbeta sequencing. Peripheral blood mononuclear cells were collected once before nivolumab treatment and again after treatment, at the time of surgery. The Maxwell RSC DNA from Cells kit was used to isolate genomic DNA from PBMCs.

This TCR was recovered from a person between 35 and 79 years old with oral cavity squamous cell carcinoma. Recombination joined TRBV11-2 with TRBJ2-7; 7 of the junction bases match TRBD2. The specimen comprised PBMCs, sampled before nivolumab (anti-PD-1) treatment. The base sequence is TGTGCCAGCAGCTTAGGGGAGGGTTCCGAGCAGTACTTC. It specifies CASSLGEGSEQYF.